The sequence of this T cell receptor (beta chain) was determined in a study of CD8+ T cells in alopecia areata (dated by TCRdb to between 2018 and 2020). Study-wide context: Treated patients were enrolled in an open-label pilot trial of oral tofacitinib, 5 to 10 mg twice daily, for moderate-to-severe alopecia areata. Tofacitinib was given for 6 to 18 months, followed by 6 months of follow-up off drug to assess delayed response and recurrence. Disease severity in treated patients was measured with the SALT score, which quantifies the percentage of affected scalp surface area. The study used high-throughput TCRbeta sequencing to examine T cell clonal expansion in alopecia areata, in both the C3H/HeJ mouse model and human patients. On the human side, TCRbeta sequencing was run on scalp tissue and on sorted CD4+ and CD8+ peripheral blood T cells from healthy controls and from alopecia areata patients with either patchy or totalis/universalis disease. Patients on tofacitinib were biopsied at baseline and after 4 and 24 weeks of treatment, and several of the patients also had a later scalp biopsy. Scalp clonality was compared across normal scalp (n=4), patchy alopecia areata scalp (n=8), and alopecia totalis/universalis scalp (n=8). RNA was extracted with the PAXgene miRNA kit for fixed scalp, the miRNeasy kit for PBMCs, and the RNeasy kit for mouse skin. Amplification of TCRbeta CDR3 regions was done by immunoSEQ multiplex PCR using 35 Vbeta forward primers and 13 Jbeta reverse primers. The study at large found these results: Unlike mouse skin, where gammadelta T cells dominate, normal human skin contains resident alphabeta T cells that get sequenced too, which complicates analysis of the scalp TCR repertoire. During tofacitinib treatment, many expanded lesional clones stuck around in both scalp and blood, and this persistence may partly explain why relapse happens after treatment is stopped. Because the treated cohort was small and had only one nonresponder, larger studies are needed to examine links between baseline CD8+ expansion and response. Tofacitinib significantly decreased scalp clonality and the number of expanded CD8+ clones among the top 100 scalp clones. Higher clonality and more expanded CD8+ clones were observed in lesional scalp than in normal scalp, particularly in alopecia totalis/universalis, a finding suggestive of antigenic drive. Compared with mice, TCR sequences shared between patients were less clear, possibly partly because of HLA diversity across the patient population.

About this clone: Its antigen is still unknown. Nothing much larger sits one base from this clone, and base qualities are not available.

CDR1 MNHEY and CDR2 SMNVEV were looked up in the germline V gene (reference sequence). V is pruned by 7 bases and J by 1 base, leaving 8 bases of the junction without a gene match. From cysteine to phenylalanine, the CDR3 is 15 amino acids long. The retained sequence is limited to the CDR3, 45 bases, with the frame set at the first base. Read against the paper, the sample's time point label means: more than three weeks on oral tofacitinib. The treatment or condition label here, explained by the study, means: oral pan-JAK inhibitor, 5-10 mg twice daily. Lesional scalp punch biopsies and peripheral blood were obtained from alopecia areata patients. PBMCs were isolated by density centrifugation and stained for CD3, CD4 and CD8, after which CD4+ and CD8+ T cells were sorted on a FACSAria. The library was prepared using the immunoSEQ multiplex PCR assay. RNA was extracted from all samples and reverse transcribed into cDNA, which served as template for TCR sequencing. First-strand cDNA was synthesized using SuperScript III with a 2:1 mix of oligo-dT and random hexamers. Amplification bias was assessed with a synthetic immune receptor repertoire, and residual bias was removed computationally. The authors' pipeline ran thus. Raw reads were preprocessed for error removal, and CDR3 was defined according to IMGT conventions as running from the conserved cysteine to phenylalanine. Clonality was calculated as 1 minus Shannon entropy normalized by log2 of the number of productive unique TCRs. CD4 or CD8 identity of scalp clones was inferred by cross-referencing scalp TCRbeta sequences with sorted blood CD4 and CD8 repertoires. TCRdb stores this immuneACCESS table with in-frame sequences only. Part of the clones is absent; in the studies checked, under half of the shortfall reflects unresolved V genes, and no reason is known for the rest. V and J calls and clone size are given by that table; D and trimming were obtained from the DNA. This sample is represented by 110,000 to 150,000 clones; about 88% of them were singletons. Jointly, the top ten make up 13% of the sample.

Sequenced material: CD8+ T cells sorted from blood, taken at week 4, from a patient treated with tofacitinib. This TCR derives from a human donor with alopecia areata. The V gene is TRBV27 and the J gene is TRBJ2-5; TRBD1 lines up with 8 middle nucleotides. CDR3 region: CASTPSRGRQETQYF. DNA sequence: TGTGCCAGCACCCCCTCCAGGGGGCGCCAAGAGACCCAGTACTTC.